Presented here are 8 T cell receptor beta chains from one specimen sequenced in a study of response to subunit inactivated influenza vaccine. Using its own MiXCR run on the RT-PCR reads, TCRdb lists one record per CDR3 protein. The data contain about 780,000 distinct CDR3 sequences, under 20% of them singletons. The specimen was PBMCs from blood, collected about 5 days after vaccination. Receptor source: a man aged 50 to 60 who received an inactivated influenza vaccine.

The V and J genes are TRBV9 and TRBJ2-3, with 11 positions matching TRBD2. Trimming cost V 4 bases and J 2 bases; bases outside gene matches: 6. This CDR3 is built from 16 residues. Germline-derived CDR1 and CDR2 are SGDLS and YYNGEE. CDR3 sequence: CASSSGTSGDTDTQYF. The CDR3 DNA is TGTGCCAGCAGCTCTGGGACTAGCGGAGACACAGATACGCAGTATTTT.

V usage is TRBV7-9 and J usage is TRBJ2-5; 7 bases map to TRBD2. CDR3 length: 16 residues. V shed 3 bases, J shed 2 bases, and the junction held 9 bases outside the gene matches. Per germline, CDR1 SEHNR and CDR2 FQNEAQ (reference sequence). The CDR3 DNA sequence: TGTGCCAGCAGCTTGGAAGGACTAGGACCTCAAGAGACCCAGTACTTC. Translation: CASSLEGLGPQETQYF.

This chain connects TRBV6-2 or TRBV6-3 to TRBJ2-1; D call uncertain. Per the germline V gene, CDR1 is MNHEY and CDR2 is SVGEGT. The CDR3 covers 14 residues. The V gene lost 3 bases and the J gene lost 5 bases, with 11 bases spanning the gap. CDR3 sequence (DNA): TGTGCCAGCAGTTATGAGCCAGGAAACAATGAGCAGTTCTTC. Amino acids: CASSYEPGNNEQFF.

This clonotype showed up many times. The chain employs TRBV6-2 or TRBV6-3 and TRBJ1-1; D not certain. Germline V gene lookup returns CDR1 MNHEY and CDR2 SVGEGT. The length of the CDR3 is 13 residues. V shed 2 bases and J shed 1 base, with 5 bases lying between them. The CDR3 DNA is TGTGCCAGCAGTTACGGGGAGAACACTGAAGCTTTCTTT. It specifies CASSYGENTEAFF.

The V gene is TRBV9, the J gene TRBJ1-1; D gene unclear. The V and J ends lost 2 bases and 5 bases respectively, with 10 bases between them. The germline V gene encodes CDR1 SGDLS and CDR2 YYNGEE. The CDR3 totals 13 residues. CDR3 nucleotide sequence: TGTGCCAGCAGCGTTCTTGACCAGACTGAAGCTTTCTTT. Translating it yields CASSVLDQTEAFF.

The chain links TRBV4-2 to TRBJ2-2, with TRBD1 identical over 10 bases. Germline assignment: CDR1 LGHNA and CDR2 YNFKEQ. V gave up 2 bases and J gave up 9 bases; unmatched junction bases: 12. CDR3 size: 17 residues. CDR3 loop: CASSQTLGTGVGRELFF. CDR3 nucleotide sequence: TGTGCCAGCAGCCAAACCCTGGGGACAGGGGTGGGCCGGGAGCTGTTTTTT.

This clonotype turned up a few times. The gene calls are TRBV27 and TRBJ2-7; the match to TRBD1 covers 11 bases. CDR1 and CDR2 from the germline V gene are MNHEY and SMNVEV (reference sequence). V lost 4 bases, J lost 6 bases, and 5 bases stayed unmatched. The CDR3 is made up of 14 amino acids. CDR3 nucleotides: TGTGCCAGCAGTTCGGGACAGGGGGAGGGCGAGCAGTACTTC. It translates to CASSSGQGEGEQYF.

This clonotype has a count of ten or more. CDR3 amino acids: CSVGSIQGRNQFF. CDR3 nucleotide sequence: TGCAGCGTTGGCTCGATACAGGGGAGGAACCAGTTCTTC. The chain uses TRBV29-1 and TRBJ2-1; possible D gene TRBD1, 7 bases. This CDR3 spans 13 amino acids. V shed 4 bases and J shed 13 bases, with 20 bases lying between them. Per germline, CDR1 SQVTM and CDR2 ANQGSEA.